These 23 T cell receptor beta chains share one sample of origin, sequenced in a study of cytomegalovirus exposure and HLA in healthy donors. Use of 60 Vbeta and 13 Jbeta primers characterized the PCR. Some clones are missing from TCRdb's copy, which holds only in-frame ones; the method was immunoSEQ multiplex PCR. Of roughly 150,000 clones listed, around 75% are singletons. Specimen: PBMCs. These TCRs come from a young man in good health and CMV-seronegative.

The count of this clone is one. CDR3 sequence: CATSTGRTTYEQYF. The CDR3 coding sequence is TGTGCCACCAGTACGGGAAGGACCACCTACGAGCAGTACTTC. The chain employs TRBV15 and TRBJ2-5; D is perhaps TRBD2 (5 bases). The last part of the DNA fits TRBJ2-7 better; the J call may be wrong. Germline loops: CDR1 LNHNV, CDR2 YYDKDF (reference sequence). The CDR3 length is 14 residues.

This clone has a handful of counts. The DNA for the CDR3 is TGCGCCAGCAGCTTGGGAGACTCTACTATGATGAACACTGAAGCTTTCTTT. Its translation: CASSLGDSTMMNTEAFF. V gene TRBV5-1 combines with J gene TRBJ1-1; D uncertain. The CDR3 sequence is 17 residues long. Germline assignment: CDR1 SGHRS and CDR2 YFSETQ. Trimming stripped 0 bases from V and 0 bases from J, with 15 bases between.

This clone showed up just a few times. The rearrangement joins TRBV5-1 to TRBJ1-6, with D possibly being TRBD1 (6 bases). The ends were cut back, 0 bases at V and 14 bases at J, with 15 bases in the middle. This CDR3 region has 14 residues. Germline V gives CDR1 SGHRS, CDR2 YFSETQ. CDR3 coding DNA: TGCGCCAGCAGCTTGGATACAGGGAGAGTGACCCTCCACTTT. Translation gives CASSLDTGRVTLHF.

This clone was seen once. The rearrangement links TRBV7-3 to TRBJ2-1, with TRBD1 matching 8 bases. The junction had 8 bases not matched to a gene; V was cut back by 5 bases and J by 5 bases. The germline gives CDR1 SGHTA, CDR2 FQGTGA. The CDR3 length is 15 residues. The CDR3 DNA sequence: TGTGCCAGCAGCCAGGGACAGGAGGGCAACAATGAGCAGTTCTTC. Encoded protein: CASSQGQEGNNEQFF.

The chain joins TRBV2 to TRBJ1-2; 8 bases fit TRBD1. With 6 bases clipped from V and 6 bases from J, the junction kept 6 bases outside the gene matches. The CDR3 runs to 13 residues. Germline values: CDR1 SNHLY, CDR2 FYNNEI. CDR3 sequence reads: CASSEGTGDGYTF. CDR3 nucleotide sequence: TGTGCCAGCAGCGAGGGGACAGGAGATGGCTACACCTTC.

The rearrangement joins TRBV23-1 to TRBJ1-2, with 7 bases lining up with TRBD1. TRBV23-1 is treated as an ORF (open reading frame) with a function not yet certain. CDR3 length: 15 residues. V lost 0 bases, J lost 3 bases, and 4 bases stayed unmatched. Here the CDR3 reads CASSQSTGTDYGYTF. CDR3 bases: TGCGCCAGCAGTCAATCAACGGGGACAGACTATGGCTACACCTTC.

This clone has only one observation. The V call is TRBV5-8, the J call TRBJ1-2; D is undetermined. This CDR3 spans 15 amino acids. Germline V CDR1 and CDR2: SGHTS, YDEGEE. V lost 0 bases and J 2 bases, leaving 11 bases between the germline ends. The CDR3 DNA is TGTGCCAGCAGCTTGGGTAGCGTCTTCAACTATGGCTACACCTTC. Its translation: CASSLGSVFNYGYTF.

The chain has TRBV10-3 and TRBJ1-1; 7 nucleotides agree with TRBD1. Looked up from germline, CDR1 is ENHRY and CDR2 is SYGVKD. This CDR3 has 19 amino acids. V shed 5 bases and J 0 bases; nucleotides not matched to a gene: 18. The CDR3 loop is CAISKGQLITEGVNTEAFF. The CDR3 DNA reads TGTGCCATCAGTAAGGGACAGTTAATAACCGAGGGGGTGAACACTGAAGCTTTCTTT.

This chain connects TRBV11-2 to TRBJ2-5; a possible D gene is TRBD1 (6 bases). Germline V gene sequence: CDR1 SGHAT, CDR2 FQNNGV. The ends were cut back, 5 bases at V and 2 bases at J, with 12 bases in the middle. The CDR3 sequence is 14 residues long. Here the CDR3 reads CASSAGTLQETQYF. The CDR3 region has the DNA TGTGCCAGCAGCGCAGGGACACTACAAGAGACCCAGTACTTC.

The DNA for the CDR3 is TGTGCCAGCAGTTTCGAACAGGTGGAAAACATTCAGTACTTC. It yields the protein CASSFEQVENIQYF. J is TRBJ2-4 and V is TRBV28; D is possibly TRBD1 (5 bases). CDR3 length: 14 amino acids. Germline loops: CDR1 MDHEN, CDR2 SYDVKM. Trimming removed 3 bases from V and 5 bases from J, with 11 bases in between.

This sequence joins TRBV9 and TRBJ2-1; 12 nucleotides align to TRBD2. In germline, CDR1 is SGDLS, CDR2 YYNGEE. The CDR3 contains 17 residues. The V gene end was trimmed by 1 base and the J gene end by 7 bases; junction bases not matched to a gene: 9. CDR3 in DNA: TGTGCCAGCAGCGTATCCCCTAGCGGGGGGGCCGGGAATGAGCAGTTCTTC. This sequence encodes CASSVSPSGGAGNEQFF.

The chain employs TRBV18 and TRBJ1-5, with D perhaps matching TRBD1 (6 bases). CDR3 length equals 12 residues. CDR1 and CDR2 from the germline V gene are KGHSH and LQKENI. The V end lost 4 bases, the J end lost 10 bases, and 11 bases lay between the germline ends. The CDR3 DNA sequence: TGTGCCAGCTCACTTGGACAGCGACCCCAGCATTTT. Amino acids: CASSLGQRPQHF.

The CDR3 reads CASSSDSINEQYF. CDR3 nucleotides: TGTGCCAGCAGCTCAGACAGTATCAACGAGCAGTACTTC. This chain connects TRBV13 to TRBJ2-7; D is possibly TRBD1 (5 bases). CDR3 length: 13 residues. CDR1 PRHDT and CDR2 FYEKMQ come from the germline V gene (reference sequence). Deletions cut 4 bases from V and 5 bases from J, with 12 bases between.

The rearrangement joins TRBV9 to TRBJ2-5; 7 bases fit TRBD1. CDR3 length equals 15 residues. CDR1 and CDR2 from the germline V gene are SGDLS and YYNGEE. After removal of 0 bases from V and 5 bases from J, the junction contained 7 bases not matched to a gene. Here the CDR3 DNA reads TGTGCCAGCAGCGTAGCTGGGACAGTCGAGGAGACCCAGTACTTC. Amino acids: CASSVAGTVEETQYF.

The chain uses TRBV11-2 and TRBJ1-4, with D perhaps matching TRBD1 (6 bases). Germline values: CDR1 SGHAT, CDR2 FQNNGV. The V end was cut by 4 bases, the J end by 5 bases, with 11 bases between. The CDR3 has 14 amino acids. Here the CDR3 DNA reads TGTGCCAGCAGCTGGGACATTGCAAATGAAAAACTGTTTTTT. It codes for CASSWDIANEKLFF. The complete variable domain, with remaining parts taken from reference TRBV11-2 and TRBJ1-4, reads EAGVAQSPRYKIIEKRQSVAFWCNPISGHATLYWYQQILGQGPKLLIQFQNNGVVDDSQLPKDRFSAERLKGVDSTLKIQPAKLEDSAVYLCASSWDIANEKLFFGSGTQLSVL.

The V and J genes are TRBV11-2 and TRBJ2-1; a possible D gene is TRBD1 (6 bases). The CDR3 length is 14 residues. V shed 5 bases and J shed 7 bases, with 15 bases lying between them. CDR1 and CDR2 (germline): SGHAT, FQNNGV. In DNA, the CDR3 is TGTGCCAGCAGCCACTCGGGACAATCAAATGAGCAGTTCTTC. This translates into CASSHSGQSNEQFF. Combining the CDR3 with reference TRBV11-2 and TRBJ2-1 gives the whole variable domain EAGVAQSPRYKIIEKRQSVAFWCNPISGHATLYWYQQILGQGPKLLIQFQNNGVVDDSQLPKDRFSAERLKGVDSTLKIQPAKLEDSAVYLCASSHSGQSNEQFFGPGTRLTVL.

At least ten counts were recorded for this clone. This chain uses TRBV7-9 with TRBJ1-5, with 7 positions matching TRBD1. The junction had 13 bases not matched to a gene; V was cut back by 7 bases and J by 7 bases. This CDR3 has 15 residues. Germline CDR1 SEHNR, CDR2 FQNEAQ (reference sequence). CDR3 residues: CASTKGAGGRQPQHF. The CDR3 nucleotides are TGTGCCAGCACGAAGGGGGCAGGGGGTCGCCAGCCCCAGCATTTT.

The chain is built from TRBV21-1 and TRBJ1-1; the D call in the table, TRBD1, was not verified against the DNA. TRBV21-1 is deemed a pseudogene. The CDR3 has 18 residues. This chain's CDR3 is CASSTRPGPLPTNTEAFF. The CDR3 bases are TGTGCCAGCAGCACCAGACCAGGGCCCTTACCGACGAACACTGAAGCTTTCTTT.

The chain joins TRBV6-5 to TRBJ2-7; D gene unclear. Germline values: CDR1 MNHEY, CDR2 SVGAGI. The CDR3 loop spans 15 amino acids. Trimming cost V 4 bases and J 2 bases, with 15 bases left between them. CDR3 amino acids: CASSFVPHHPYEQYF. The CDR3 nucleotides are TGTGCCAGCAGTTTTGTCCCACATCACCCCTACGAGCAGTACTTC.

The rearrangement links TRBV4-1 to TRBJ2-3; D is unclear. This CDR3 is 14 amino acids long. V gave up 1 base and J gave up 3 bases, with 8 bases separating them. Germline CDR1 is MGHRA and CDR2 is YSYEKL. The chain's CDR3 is CASSQVGRTDTQYF. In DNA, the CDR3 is TGCGCCAGCAGCCAAGTTGGTAGAACAGATACGCAGTATTTT.

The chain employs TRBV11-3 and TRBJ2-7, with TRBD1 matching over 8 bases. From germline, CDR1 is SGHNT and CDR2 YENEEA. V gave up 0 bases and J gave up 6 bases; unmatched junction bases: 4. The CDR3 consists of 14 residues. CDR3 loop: CASSLDGQGPEQYF. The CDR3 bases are TGTGCCAGCAGCTTAGATGGACAGGGACCCGAGCAGTACTTC.

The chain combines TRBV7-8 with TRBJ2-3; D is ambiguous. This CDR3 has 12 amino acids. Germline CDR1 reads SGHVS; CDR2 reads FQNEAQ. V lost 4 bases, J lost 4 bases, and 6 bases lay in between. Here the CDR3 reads CASSSLPDTQYF. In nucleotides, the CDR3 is TGTGCCAGCAGCTCCCTCCCAGATACGCAGTATTTT.

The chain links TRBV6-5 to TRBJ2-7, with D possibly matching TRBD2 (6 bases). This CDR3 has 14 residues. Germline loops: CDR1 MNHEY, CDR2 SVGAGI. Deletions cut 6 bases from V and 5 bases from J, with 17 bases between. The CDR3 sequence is CASRMPGTRDEQYF. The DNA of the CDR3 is TGTGCCAGCAGGATGCCCGGGACTCGGGACGAGCAGTACTTC.